This TCR beta chain was recovered during a study of T-cell reconstitution after alpha-beta-depleted transplantation in children. The study's findings and limits: Surviving thymic progenitors and recipient T cells were the source of high TCRbeta diversity at day 60 in some patients. Several hundred expanded graft clones reportedly gave rise to the alpha-beta T cells present about two months after transplant. T-cell numbers and diversity one year post-transplant derived largely from freshly generated T cells.

In this sample, this clonotype turned up a few times. Its antigen is as yet unknown. Unique molecular identifiers were used to barcode this TCRbeta library. Via MiXCR, TCRdb re-called the PCR reads, giving one row per CDR3 protein. The table has fewer than 550,000 distinct CDR3 sequences, roughly 11% seen once. Sequencing used PBMCs, mostly from graft donor cells, obtained 180 days after TCRalphabeta/CD19-depleted stem cell transplant. The receptor was derived from a female patient aged 2-9 years who had a stem cell transplant for aplastic anemia, so the T cells may come from the graft donor.

CDR3 nucleotides: TGTGCCAGCAGCTTAGGACAGGGGGCGCATTTTAGCAATCAGCCCCAGCATTTT. This translates into CASSLGQGAHFSNQPQHF. This chain uses TRBV11-2 with TRBJ1-5; 10 nucleotides align to TRBD1. The germline CDR1 and CDR2 sequences are SGHAT and FQNNGV. This CDR3 spans 18 amino acids. The V segment lost 1 base and the J segment 0 bases; nucleotides outside the gene matches: 6.